This T cell receptor beta chain derives from a study of beta chain features in type 1 diabetes. This CDR3 has 17 residues. The V gene lost 1 base and the J gene lost 2 bases, with 18 bases spanning the gap. Germline-derived CDR1 and CDR2 are MGHRA and YSYEKL. The isolated RNA, all of it, was reverse transcribed, so expressed TCRB transcripts were what got sequenced. The table came from immunoSEQ multiplex PCR; TCRdb's copy has only in-frame clones and leaves some out. The table shows under 850,000 clones, with around an eighth occurring only once. This clone has a handful of counts. The antigen remains undetermined. CD4+ cells of the naive, central memory, regulatory and stem cell-like memory types were sorted via CD45RO/CCR7/CD25/CD127/CD95/CD27. Overall study results and limits: Type 1 diabetes patients showed a moderate but significant shortening of TCRB CDR3s in all four CD4+ subsets. In the patient group, naive, central memory and Treg TCRB repertoires seemed more alike than in the healthy donor group.

Material: naive CD4+ T cells from blood. The chain links TRBV4-1 to TRBJ2-7; D may correspond to TRBD1 or TRBD2 (7 bases each). This clonotype was obtained from a man aged 18 to 30 with type 1 diabetes. DNA of the CDR3: TGCGCCAGCAGCCAAGGGAGGGGGCGGGGGCGCACCTACGAGCAGTACTTC. This gives the protein CASSQGRGRGRTYEQYF.